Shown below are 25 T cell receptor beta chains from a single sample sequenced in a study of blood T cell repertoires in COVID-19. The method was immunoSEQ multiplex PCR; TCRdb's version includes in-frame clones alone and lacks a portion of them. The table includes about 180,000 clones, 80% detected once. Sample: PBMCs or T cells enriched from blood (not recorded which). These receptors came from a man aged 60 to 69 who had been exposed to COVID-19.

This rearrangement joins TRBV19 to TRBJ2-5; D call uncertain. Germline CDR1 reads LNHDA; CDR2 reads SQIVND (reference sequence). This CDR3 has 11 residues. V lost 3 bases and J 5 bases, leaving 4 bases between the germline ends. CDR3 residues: CASSMAETQYF. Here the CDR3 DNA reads TGTGCCAGTAGTATGGCCGAGACCCAGTACTTC.

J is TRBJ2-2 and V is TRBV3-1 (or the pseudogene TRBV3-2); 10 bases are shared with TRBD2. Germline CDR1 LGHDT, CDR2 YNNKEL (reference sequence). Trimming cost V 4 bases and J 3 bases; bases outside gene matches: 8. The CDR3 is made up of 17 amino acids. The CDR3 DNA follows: TGTGCCAGCAGCCCGACTCGGACTAGCGGTCACACCGGGGAGCTGTTTTTT. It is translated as CASSPTRTSGHTGELFF.

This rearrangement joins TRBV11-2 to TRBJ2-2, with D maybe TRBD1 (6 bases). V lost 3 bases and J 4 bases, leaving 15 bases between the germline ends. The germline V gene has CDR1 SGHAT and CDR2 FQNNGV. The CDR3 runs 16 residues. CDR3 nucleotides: TGTGCCAGCAGCTTTCGACAGGCGACTACCACCGGGGAGCTGTTTTTT. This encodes CASSFRQATTTGELFF.

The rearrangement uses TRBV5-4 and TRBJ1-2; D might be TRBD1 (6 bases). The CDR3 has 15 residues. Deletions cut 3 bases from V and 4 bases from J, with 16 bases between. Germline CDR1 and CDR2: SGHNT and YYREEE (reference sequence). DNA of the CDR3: TGTGCCAGCAGCTCGCCGGGGGGGCTAGGCTATGGCTACACCTTC. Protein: CASSSPGGLGYGYTF. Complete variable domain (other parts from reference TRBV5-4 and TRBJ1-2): ETGVTQSPTHLIKTRGQQVTLRCSSQSGHNTVSWYQQALGQGPQFIFQYYREEENGRGNFPPRFSGLQFPNYSSELNVNALELDDSALYLCASSSPGGLGYGYTFGSGTRLTVV.

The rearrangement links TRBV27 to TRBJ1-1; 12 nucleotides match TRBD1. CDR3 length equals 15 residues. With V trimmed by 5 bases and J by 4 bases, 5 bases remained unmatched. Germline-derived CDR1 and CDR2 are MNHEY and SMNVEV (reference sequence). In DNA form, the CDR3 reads TGTGCCAGCAGTAGGGACAGGGGGCGGTTCACTGAAGCTTTCTTT. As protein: CASSRDRGRFTEAFF.

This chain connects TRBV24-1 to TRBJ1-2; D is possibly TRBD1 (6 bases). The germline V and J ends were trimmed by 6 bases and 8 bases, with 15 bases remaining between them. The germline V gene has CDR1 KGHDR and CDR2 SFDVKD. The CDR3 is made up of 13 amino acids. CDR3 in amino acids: CATSTIAGVGYTF. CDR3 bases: TGTGCCACCAGTACGATAGCAGGGGTCGGCTACACCTTC.

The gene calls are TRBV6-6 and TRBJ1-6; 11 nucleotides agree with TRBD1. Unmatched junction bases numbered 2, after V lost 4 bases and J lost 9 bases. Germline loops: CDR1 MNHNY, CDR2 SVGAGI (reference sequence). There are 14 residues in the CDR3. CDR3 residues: CASSSGQGGSPLHF. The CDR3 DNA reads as TGTGCCAGCAGTTCGGGACAGGGGGGTTCACCCCTCCACTTT.

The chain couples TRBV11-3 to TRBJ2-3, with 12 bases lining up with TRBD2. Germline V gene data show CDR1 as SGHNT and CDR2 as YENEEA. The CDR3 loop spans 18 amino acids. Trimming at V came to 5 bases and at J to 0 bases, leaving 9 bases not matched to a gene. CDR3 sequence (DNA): TGTGCCAGCAGCCTAACCGGGACTAGCGGGTCTAGCACAGATACGCAGTATTTT. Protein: CASSLTGTSGSSTDTQYF.

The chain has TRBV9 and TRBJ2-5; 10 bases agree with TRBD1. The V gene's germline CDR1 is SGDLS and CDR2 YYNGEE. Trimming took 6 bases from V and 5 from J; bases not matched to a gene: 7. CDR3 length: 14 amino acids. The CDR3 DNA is TGTGCCAGCAACCGACAGGGGGCGAGGGAGACCCAGTACTTC. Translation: CASNRQGARETQYF.

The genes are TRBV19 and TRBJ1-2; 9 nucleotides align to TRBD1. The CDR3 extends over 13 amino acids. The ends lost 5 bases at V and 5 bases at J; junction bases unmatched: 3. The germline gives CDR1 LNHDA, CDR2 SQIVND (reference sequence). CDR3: CASSAGTGYGYTF. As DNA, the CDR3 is TGTGCCAGTAGTGCGGGGACAGGGTATGGCTACACCTTC.

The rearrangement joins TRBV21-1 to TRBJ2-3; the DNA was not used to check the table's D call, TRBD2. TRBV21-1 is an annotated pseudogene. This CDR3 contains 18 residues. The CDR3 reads CASSKGGRGPTSTDTQYF. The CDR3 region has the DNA TGTGCCAGCAGCAAAGGGGGGAGGGGACCCACTAGCACAGATACGCAGTATTTT.

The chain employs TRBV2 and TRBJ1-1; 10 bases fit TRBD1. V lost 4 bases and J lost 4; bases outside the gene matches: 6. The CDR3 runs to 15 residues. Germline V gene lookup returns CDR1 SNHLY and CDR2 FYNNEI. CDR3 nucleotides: TGTGCCAGCAGTGGGCCCGGACAGGGGGGCACTGAAGCTTTCTTT. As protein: CASSGPGQGGTEAFF.

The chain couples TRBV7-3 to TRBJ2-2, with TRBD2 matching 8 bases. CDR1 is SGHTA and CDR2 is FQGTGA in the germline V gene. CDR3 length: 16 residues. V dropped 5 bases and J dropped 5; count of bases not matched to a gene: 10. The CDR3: CASSGGSGGGTGELFF. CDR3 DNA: TGTGCCAGCAGCGGCGGCAGCGGGGGAGGGACCGGGGAGCTGTTTTTT.

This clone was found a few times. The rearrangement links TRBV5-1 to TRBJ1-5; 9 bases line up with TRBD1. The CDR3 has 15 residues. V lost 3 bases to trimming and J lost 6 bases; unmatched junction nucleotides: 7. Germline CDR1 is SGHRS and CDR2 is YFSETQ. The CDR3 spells CASSSGDREGQPQHF. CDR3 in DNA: TGCGCCAGCAGCTCAGGGGACAGGGAAGGTCAGCCCCAGCATTTT.

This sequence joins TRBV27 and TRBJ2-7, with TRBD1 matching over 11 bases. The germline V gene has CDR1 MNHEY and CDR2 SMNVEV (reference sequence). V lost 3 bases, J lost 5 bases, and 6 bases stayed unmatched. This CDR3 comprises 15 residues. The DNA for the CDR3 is TGTGCCAGCAGTTTCTCGGACAGGGGGCGCGACGAGCAGTACTTC. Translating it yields CASSFSDRGRDEQYF.

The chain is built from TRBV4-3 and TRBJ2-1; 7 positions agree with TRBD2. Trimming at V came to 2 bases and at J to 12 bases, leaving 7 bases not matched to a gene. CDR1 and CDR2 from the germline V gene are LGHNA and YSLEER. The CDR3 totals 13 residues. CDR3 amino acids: CASSQSGVRGQFF. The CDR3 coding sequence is TGCGCCAGCAGCCAAAGCGGGGTTCGAGGGCAGTTCTTC.

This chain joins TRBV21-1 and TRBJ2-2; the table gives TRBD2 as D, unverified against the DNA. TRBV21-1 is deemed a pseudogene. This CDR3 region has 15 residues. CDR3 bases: TGTGCCAGCAGCAAAGGTCGGGGGAACACCGGGGAGCTGTTTTTT. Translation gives CASSKGRGNTGELFF.

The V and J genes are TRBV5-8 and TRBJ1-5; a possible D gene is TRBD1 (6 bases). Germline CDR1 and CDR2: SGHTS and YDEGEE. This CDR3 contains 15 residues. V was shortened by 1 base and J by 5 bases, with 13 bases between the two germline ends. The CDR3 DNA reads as TGTGCCAGCAGCTTGACCCACAGGGCTGATCAGCCCCAGCATTTT. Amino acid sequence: CASSLTHRADQPQHF.

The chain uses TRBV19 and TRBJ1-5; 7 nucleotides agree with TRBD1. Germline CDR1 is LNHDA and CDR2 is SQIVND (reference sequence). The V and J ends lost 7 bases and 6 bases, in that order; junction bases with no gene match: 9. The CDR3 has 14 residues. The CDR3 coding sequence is TGTGCCAGTACCACCGGGACAGAGAGTCAGCCCCAGCATTTT. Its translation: CASTTGTESQPQHF.

The CDR3 here is CASSLEASGGGQYF. The CDR3 DNA follows: TGCGCCAGCAGCTTGGAGGCTTCGGGGGGCGGGCAGTACTTC. V usage is TRBV5-1 and J usage is TRBJ2-7; D is possibly TRBD2 (7 bases). Germline V gene sequence: CDR1 SGHRS, CDR2 YFSETQ. The CDR3 spans 14 residues. Trimming removed 0 bases at V and 9 bases at J, with 16 bases between. Looking up the rest from reference TRBV5-1 and TRBJ2-7 gives the full variable domain: KAGVTQTPRYLIKTRGQQVTLSCSPISGHRSVSWYQQTPGQGLQFLFEYFSETQRNKGNFPGRFSGRQFSNSRSEMNVSTLELGDSALYLCASSLEASGGGQYFGPGTRLTVT.

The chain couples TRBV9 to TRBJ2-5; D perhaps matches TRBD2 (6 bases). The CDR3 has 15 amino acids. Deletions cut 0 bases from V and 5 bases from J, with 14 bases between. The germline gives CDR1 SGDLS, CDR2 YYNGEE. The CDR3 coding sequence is TGTGCCAGCAGCGTAGCTGCCGGGAGAGGGGAGACCCAGTACTTC. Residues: CASSVAAGRGETQYF.

The CDR3 DNA is TGTGCCAGCAGTTTAGGCCCGAATTCACCCCTCCACTTT. Translation: CASSLGPNSPLHF. This chain joins TRBV27 and TRBJ1-6; no firm D call. The CDR3 loop spans 13 amino acids. Trimming removed 2 bases from V and 7 bases from J, with 6 bases in between. Germline V gives CDR1 MNHEY, CDR2 SMNVEV (reference sequence).

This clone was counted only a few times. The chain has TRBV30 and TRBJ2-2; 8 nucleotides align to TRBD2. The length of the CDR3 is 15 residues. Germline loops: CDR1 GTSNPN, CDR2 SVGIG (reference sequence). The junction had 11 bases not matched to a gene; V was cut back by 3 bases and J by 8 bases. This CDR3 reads CAWRGGSGNSGELFF. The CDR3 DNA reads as TGTGCCTGGAGAGGCGGTAGCGGGAATTCGGGGGAGCTGTTTTTT. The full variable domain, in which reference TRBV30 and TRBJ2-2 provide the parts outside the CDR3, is SQTIHQWPATLVQPVGSPLSLECTVEGTSNPNLYWYRQAAGRGLQLLFYSVGIGQISSEVPQNLSASRPQDRQFILSSKKLLLSDSGFYLCAWRGGSGNSGELFFGEGSRLTVL.

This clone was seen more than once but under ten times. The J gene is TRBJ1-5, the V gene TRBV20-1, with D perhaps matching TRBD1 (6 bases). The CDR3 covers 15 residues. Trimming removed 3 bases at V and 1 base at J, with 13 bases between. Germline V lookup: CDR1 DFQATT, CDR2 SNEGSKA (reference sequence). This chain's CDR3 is CSASQATGSNQPQHF. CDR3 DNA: TGCAGTGCTAGTCAAGCCACAGGGAGCAATCAGCCCCAGCATTTT.

CDR3 in DNA: TGTGCCAGCAGACCCTCCTGGCGGGAGGGGCACAATGAGCAGTTCTTC. Encoded protein: CASRPSWREGHNEQFF. V is TRBV28 and J is TRBJ2-1; 9 bases are shared with TRBD2. Germline lookup yields CDR1 MDHEN and CDR2 SYDVKM. The CDR3 totals 16 residues. The V segment lost 6 bases and the J segment 5 bases; nucleotides outside the gene matches: 11.